This T cell receptor (beta chain) was sequenced during a study of T-cell reconstitution after alpha-beta-depleted transplantation in children. This clonotype was observed a handful of times. Per the germline V gene, CDR1 is KGHSH and CDR2 is LQKENI. Trimming pared 5 bases from V and 7 bases from J, leaving 18 bases between. The CDR3 has 14 residues. Preparing the TCRbeta library involved the use of unique molecular identifiers. MiXCR, run by TCRdb on the PCR reads, gives a single entry per CDR3 protein. The sample gives under 300,000 distinct CDR3 sequences, 11% of which show up once; about a quarter is in the top ten.

This chain connects TRBV18 to TRBJ2-7; tentatively, D is TRBD1 (6 bases). The material sequenced was peripheral blood, taken 180 days after TCRalphabeta/CD19-depleted stem cell transplant. The TCR comes from a male patient aged 2 to 9 who had a stem cell transplant for chronic granulomatous disease, so the T cells may come from the graft donor. This CDR3 reads CASSSQGAMYEQYF. The DNA of the CDR3 is TGTGCCAGCTCATCACAGGGAGCAATGTATGAGCAGTACTTC.